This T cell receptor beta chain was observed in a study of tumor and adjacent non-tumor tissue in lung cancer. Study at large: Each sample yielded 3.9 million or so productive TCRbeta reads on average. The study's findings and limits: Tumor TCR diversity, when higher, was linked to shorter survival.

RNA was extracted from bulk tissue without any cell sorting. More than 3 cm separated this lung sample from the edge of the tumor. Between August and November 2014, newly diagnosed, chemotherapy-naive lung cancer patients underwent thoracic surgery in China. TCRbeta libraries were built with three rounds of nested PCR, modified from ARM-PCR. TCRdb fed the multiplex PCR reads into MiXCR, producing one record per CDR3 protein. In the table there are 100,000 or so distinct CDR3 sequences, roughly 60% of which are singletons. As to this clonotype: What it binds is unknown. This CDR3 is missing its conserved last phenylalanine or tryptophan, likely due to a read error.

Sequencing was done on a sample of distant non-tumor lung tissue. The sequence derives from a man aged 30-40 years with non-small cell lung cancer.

The CDR3 protein is CSARDLQGYKQYI. The CDR3 region has the DNA TGCAGTGCTAGAGACCTACAAGGATACAAGCAGTACATC. The gene calls are TRBV20-1 and TRBJ2-7; D is uncertain. Trimming pared 0 bases from V and 8 bases from J, leaving 14 bases between. Germline CDR1 reads DFQATT; CDR2 reads SNEGSKA (reference sequence). The CDR3 has 13 amino acids.